A single sample gave rise to the 18 T cell receptor beta chains below, sequenced in a study of OX40 agonist ivuxolimab in advanced cancers. Using immunoSEQ multiplex PCR, the repertoire was profiled, and TCRdb retains in-frame clones only, with some absent. The table lists under 80,000 clones, around nine tenths of them singletons. The sample here was CD4+ or CD8+ T cells sorted from blood, taken in a trial of the OX40 agonist ivuxolimab. All receptors derive from an adult with an advanced solid tumor such as melanoma, head and neck, liver or kidney cancer.

This clone was recorded once. The rearrangement uses TRBV6-4 and TRBJ1-2, with TRBD1 matching over 8 bases. The junction had 11 bases not matched to a gene; V was cut back by 6 bases and J by 8 bases. Germline V CDR1 and CDR2: MRHNA, SNTAGT. This CDR3 is 14 amino acids long. CDR3 DNA: TGTGCCAGCAGATCGGACAGGGTTTCGGCCGGCTACACCTTC. Encoded protein: CASRSDRVSAGYTF.

This chain's CDR3 is CASSLGTEEAFF. The DNA of the CDR3 is TGTGCCAGCAGCCTAGGGACAGAAGAAGCTTTCTTT. The J gene is TRBJ1-1, the V gene TRBV9; 7 bases match TRBD1. The CDR3 sequence is 12 residues long. V was clipped by 4 bases and J by 8 bases; unmatched bases: 5. CDR1 SGDLS and CDR2 YYNGEE come from the germline V gene.

This clone appeared once. The V and J genes are TRBV5-4 and TRBJ2-7, with 7 bases matching TRBD2. Germline V CDR1 and CDR2: SGHNT, YYREEE (reference sequence). The CDR3 spans 15 residues. V shed 4 bases and J 8 bases; nucleotides not matched to a gene: 15. CDR3 nucleotide sequence: TGTGCCAGCAGCCAGCGGAGGGCGGGAGACGGAAAGCAGTACTTC. Its protein is CASSQRRAGDGKQYF.

This rearrangement joins TRBV4-2 to TRBJ2-1; TRBD1 matches 9 bases. V shed 2 bases, J shed 8 bases, and the junction held 4 bases outside the gene matches. Germline V gene sequence: CDR1 LGHNA, CDR2 YNFKEQ. The CDR3 spans 14 residues. The CDR3 sequence is CASSQRQGGDEQFF. The CDR3 bases are TGTGCCAGCAGCCAAAGACAGGGGGGGGATGAGCAGTTCTTC.

This sequence joins TRBV5-5 and TRBJ1-1; TRBD1 agrees at 9 bases. V shed 5 bases, J shed 4 bases, and the junction held 3 bases outside the gene matches. The CDR3 runs 13 residues. The germline V gene has CDR1 SGHKS and CDR2 YYEKEE (reference sequence). This CDR3 is CASSRTGATEAFF. CDR3 sequence (DNA): TGTGCCAGCAGTCGGACAGGGGCCACTGAAGCTTTCTTT. The whole variable domain, remainder taken from reference TRBV5-5 and TRBJ1-1, is DAGVTQSPTHLIKTRGQQVTLRCSPISGHKSVSWYQQVLGQGPQFIFQYYEKEERGRGNFPDRFSARQFPNYSSELNVNALLLGDSALYLCASSRTGATEAFFGQGTRLTVV.

V gene TRBV2 combines with J gene TRBJ1-4; D unclear. The length of the CDR3 is 14 residues. The germline V gene has CDR1 SNHLY and CDR2 FYNNEI. The V and J ends lost 7 bases and 10 bases respectively, with 19 bases between them. The CDR3 sequence: CASIRNWAVRKLFF. In DNA form, the CDR3 reads TGTGCCAGCATTAGGAATTGGGCCGTGAGAAAACTGTTTTTT.

V is TRBV19 and J is TRBJ2-7; maybe TRBD2 (6 bases). Germline assignment: CDR1 LNHDA and CDR2 SQIVND (reference sequence). This CDR3 has 14 amino acids. Trimming removed 5 bases at V and 4 bases at J, with 15 bases between. CDR3 loop: CASSGTSHRYEQYF. The DNA for the CDR3 is TGTGCCAGTAGTGGGACTTCACACCGATACGAGCAGTACTTC.

This chain links TRBV19 with TRBJ2-1; 9 bases match TRBD1. The length of the CDR3 is 14 residues. The ends lost 5 bases at V and 8 bases at J; junction bases unmatched: 7. Germline-derived CDR1 and CDR2 are LNHDA and SQIVND (reference sequence). The CDR3 nucleotides read TGTGCCAGTAGTTCTCGGACAGGGGTTCATGAGCAGTTCTTC. Amino acids: CASSSRTGVHEQFF.

This chain links TRBV5-6 with TRBJ2-7; D gene unclear. V lost 0 bases to trimming and J lost 6 bases, with 10 bases between them. Germline V gene data show CDR1 as SGHDT and CDR2 as YYEEEE. The CDR3 extends over 13 amino acids. CDR3 region: CASSLGDFSEQYF. DNA for the CDR3: TGTGCCAGCAGCTTGGGCGACTTCTCCGAGCAGTACTTC.

The gene calls are TRBV11-2 and TRBJ2-5; tentative D call: TRBD2 (7 bases). CDR1 and CDR2 from the germline V gene are SGHAT and FQNNGV. This CDR3 comprises 18 residues. The V and J ends lost 2 bases and 0 bases respectively, with 19 bases between them. The CDR3 loop is CASSLIGQGGGYQETQYF. Written as DNA, the CDR3 is TGTGCCAGCAGCTTAATCGGGCAGGGAGGGGGGTACCAAGAGACCCAGTACTTC. The full variable domain, its missing parts supplied by reference TRBV11-2 and TRBJ2-5, is EAGVAQSPRYKIIEKRQSVAFWCNPISGHATLYWYQQILGQGPKLLIQFQNNGVVDDSQLPKDRFSAERLKGVDSTLKIQPAKLEDSAVYLCASSLIGQGGGYQETQYFGPGTRLLVL.

This clone was observed once. The CDR3 DNA sequence: TGTGCCAGCAGCCCCCTTCCCGGCGAGCAGTACTTC. Translating it yields CASSPLPGEQYF. The chain has TRBV11-2 and TRBJ2-7, with no clear D. The germline V gene encodes CDR1 SGHAT and CDR2 FQNNGV. The CDR3 sequence is 12 residues long. V was pared by 5 bases and J by 6 bases, with 11 bases between.

This chain links TRBV27 with TRBJ1-1; D is uncertain. CDR3 length equals 13 residues. V was trimmed by 3 bases and J by 4 bases, leaving 9 bases between them. CDR1 MNHEY and CDR2 SMNVEV come from the germline V gene (reference sequence). The CDR3 sequence is CASSLGLLTEAFF. Written as DNA, the CDR3 is TGTGCCAGCAGTTTGGGATTGCTCACTGAAGCTTTCTTT.

V usage is TRBV19 and J usage is TRBJ2-5; D is uncertain. This CDR3 has 13 amino acids. Germline CDR1 and CDR2: LNHDA and SQIVND (reference sequence). The V and J ends lost 5 bases and 7 bases respectively, with 14 bases between them. The CDR3 coding sequence is TGTGCCAGTAGTCCCGACCCCTCGAGGACCCAGTACTTC. Protein sequence: CASSPDPSRTQYF.

The rearrangement joins TRBV9 to TRBJ2-3; possible D gene TRBD2, 6 bases. Germline CDR1 reads SGDLS; CDR2 reads YYNGEE. This CDR3 contains 16 residues. V lost 2 bases and J lost 1, with 14 bases in between. CDR3 coding DNA: TGTGCCAGCAGCGTTTCCCTGGACTACCGCACAGATACGCAGTATTTT. It codes for CASSVSLDYRTDTQYF.

The chain combines TRBV7-3 with TRBJ2-5; the match to TRBD2 covers 8 bases. CDR3 length: 16 residues. V gave up 0 bases and J gave up 5 bases; unmatched junction bases: 8. Germline V gene lookup returns CDR1 SGHTA and CDR2 FQGTGA. CDR3 DNA sequence: TGTGCCAGCAGCTTAACGTCGGGCGGGGGGCCGGAGACCCAGTACTTC. This sequence encodes CASSLTSGGGPETQYF.

This chain joins TRBV18 and TRBJ2-5, with D tentatively TRBD1 (5 bases). The CDR3 runs 13 residues. Germline-derived CDR1 and CDR2 are KGHSH and LQKENI. Deletions cut 4 bases from V and 5 bases from J, with 11 bases between. CDR3 in DNA: TGTGCCAGCTCACGTAGACAGATGGAGACCCAGTACTTC. This encodes CASSRRQMETQYF.

The table lists this clone with a count of one. The rearrangement uses TRBV2 and TRBJ1-3, with no clear D. The CDR3 runs to 13 residues. Germline CDR1 is SNHLY and CDR2 is FYNNEI. The ends were cut back, 6 bases at V and 3 bases at J, with 9 bases in the middle. The CDR3 DNA reads as TGTGCCAGCAGGGGGTGGGGTGGAAACACCATATATTTT. Its translation is CASRGWGGNTIYF.

The chain couples TRBV6-1 to TRBJ2-3; D uncertain. The germline V and J ends were trimmed by 0 bases and 0 bases, with 10 bases remaining between them. The CDR3 loop spans 16 amino acids. Germline V gives CDR1 MNHNS, CDR2 SASEGT. The CDR3 is CASSEAGSTSTDTQYF. CDR3 nucleotide sequence: TGTGCCAGCAGTGAAGCAGGGTCAACTAGCACAGATACGCAGTATTTT.